The source of this TCR beta chain is a study of cytomegalovirus exposure and HLA in healthy donors. The PCR contained 60 Vbeta and 13 Jbeta primers. Some clones are missing from TCRdb's copy, which holds only in-frame ones; the method was immunoSEQ multiplex PCR. The repertoire includes roughly 43,000 clones, roughly 77% of them detected once, and 1.4% sits in the top ten. The CDR3 is 15 residues long. Trimming took 6 bases from V and 1 from J, leaving 13 bases between them. Germline values: CDR1 MNHEY, CDR2 SVGAGI. The sequence was obtained from a man aged 25 to 40 in good health and CMV-seronegative. V is TRBV6-5 and J is TRBJ2-1, with a tentative D call TRBD2 (6 bases). The sequencing input was PBMCs. The CDR3: CASRDRDLSYNEQFF. In DNA, the CDR3 is TGTGCCAGCAGGGACCGGGACTTATCCTACAATGAGCAGTTCTTC.